The 30 T cell receptor beta chains reported below all come from one sample, sequenced in a study of Ad26.COV2.S vaccination and SARS-CoV-2 variants. Sequencing was performed with immunoSEQ multiplex PCR; in TCRdb, only in-frame clones are kept and a portion is missing. Altogether about 350,000 clones are present, 70% to 90% being singletons, with the ten largest covering about 3.3%. The treatment is: around 19 received Ad26.COV2.S at low or high dose, single or two shots; about 5 received placebo; per-sample allocation not given. Day 63 following the first vaccine or placebo injection was when the samples were taken. This sample comprised peripheral blood, obtained in a trial of Ad26.COV2.S vaccine versus placebo. The source of these receptors is a person aged 18-65 years who received the Ad26.COV2.S COVID-19 vaccine or a placebo.

This chain joins TRBV28 and TRBJ1-1; D is uncertain. V was shortened by 6 bases and J by 1 base, with 9 bases between the two germline ends. Germline V gene lookup returns CDR1 MDHEN and CDR2 SYDVKM. There are 13 residues in the CDR3. CDR3 protein: CASRVDGNTEAFF. CDR3 nucleotide sequence: TGTGCCAGCAGAGTAGACGGGAACACTGAAGCTTTCTTT.

This clone was seen once. The chain has TRBV7-6 and TRBJ1-5; maybe TRBD1 (6 bases). Trimming took 5 bases from V and 6 from J, leaving 14 bases between them. There are 14 residues in the CDR3. Per the germline V gene, CDR1 is SGHVS and CDR2 is FNYEAQ. The DNA for the CDR3 is TGTGCCAGCAGCAAATCGTCAGGGGCTCAGCCCCAGCATTTT. This encodes CASSKSSGAQPQHF. Combining the CDR3 with reference TRBV7-6 and TRBJ1-5 gives the whole variable domain GAGVSQSPRYKVTKRGQDVALRCDPISGHVSLYWYRQALGQGPEFLTYFNYEAQQDKSGLPNDRFSAERPEGSISTLTIQRTEQRDSAMYRCASSKSSGAQPQHFGDGTRLSIL.

The chain carries TRBV7-9 and TRBJ1-1, with D hard to call. CDR1 is SEHNR, CDR2 FQNEAQ, per germline (reference sequence). V lost 4 bases and J lost 1, with 10 bases in between. The CDR3 extends over 14 amino acids. This CDR3 reads CASSSNGANTEAFF. The CDR3 DNA sequence: TGTGCCAGCAGCTCTAACGGAGCGAACACTGAAGCTTTCTTT.

This rearrangement joins TRBV3-1 (or the pseudogene TRBV3-2) to TRBJ1-1, with 10 nucleotides matching TRBD1. Germline-derived CDR1 and CDR2 are LGHDT and YNNKEL (reference sequence). Trimming cost V 4 bases and J 4 bases; bases outside gene matches: 9. The CDR3 runs to 16 residues. The CDR3: CASSPRDRGSSTEAFF. CDR3 DNA sequence: TGTGCCAGCAGCCCCAGGGACAGGGGAAGCAGCACTGAAGCTTTCTTT.

This clone was recorded once. The gene calls are TRBV6-5 and TRBJ2-3; no definite D call. This CDR3 has 11 residues. Germline V gene lookup returns CDR1 MNHEY and CDR2 SVGAGI. Trimming stripped 7 bases from V and 8 bases from J, with 10 bases between. CDR3 nucleotide sequence: TGTGCCAGCACACGGATGGGTACGCAGTATTTT. Translating it yields CASTRMGTQYF.

This clone has a handful of counts. The gene calls are TRBV4-1 and TRBJ1-2; D not resolved. The CDR3 spans 15 residues. Germline CDR1 MGHRA, CDR2 YSYEKL. Trimming left V 1 base short and J 4 bases short, with 13 bases between. The CDR3 DNA reads TGCGCCAGCAGCCAAGGTAGCGTGTCTCTCTATGGCTACACCTTC. As protein: CASSQGSVSLYGYTF.

V is TRBV28 and J is TRBJ1-6; possibly TRBD1 for D (5 bases). V was clipped by 2 bases and J by 7 bases, with 9 bases between them. Germline V gene sequence: CDR1 MDHEN, CDR2 SYDVKM. CDR3 length: 14 residues. CDR3 sequence (DNA): TGTGCCAGCAGTTTAGCGGGACCAAATTCACCCCTCCACTTT. Its protein is CASSLAGPNSPLHF.

The V call is TRBV27, the J call TRBJ2-7; TRBD2 matches 9 bases. Losses at the gene ends were 5 bases for V and 4 bases for J; bases not matched to a gene: 3. The CDR3 totals 13 residues. From germline, CDR1 is MNHEY and CDR2 SMNVEV (reference sequence). The CDR3 loop is CASSPSGIYEQYF. DNA for the CDR3: TGTGCCAGCAGTCCTAGCGGGATTTACGAGCAGTACTTC.

Worth noting for this clone: The same CDR3 arises from other DNA sequences in this sample as well. The gene calls are TRBV7-9 and TRBJ2-3, with D tentatively TRBD1 or TRBD2 (5 bases each). There are 14 residues in the CDR3. Per germline, CDR1 SEHNR and CDR2 FQNEAQ (reference sequence). V shed 5 bases and J shed 3 bases, with 12 bases lying between them. For the CDR3, the DNA is TGTGCCAGCAGCCGATCAGGGAGTACAGATACGCAGTATTTT. This codes for CASSRSGSTDTQYF.

The chain's CDR3 is CATSDSTGGRETQYF. The CDR3, as DNA: TGTGCCACCAGTGACTCGACAGGGGGCCGAGAGACCCAGTACTTC. The chain employs TRBV24-1 and TRBJ2-5, with 10 nucleotides matching TRBD1. Trimming removed 4 bases from V and 4 bases from J; junction bases left unmatched: 5. The CDR3 sequence is 15 residues long. Germline-derived CDR1 and CDR2 are KGHDR and SFDVKD.

The chain couples TRBV6-5 to TRBJ2-7; D perhaps matches TRBD2 (5 bases). CDR1 MNHEY and CDR2 SVGAGI come from the germline V gene. The CDR3 length is 14 residues. V lost 2 bases, J lost 4 bases, and 12 bases lay in between. CDR3 bases: TGTGCCAGCAGTTACGGGAGATACGAATACGAGCAGTACTTC. It encodes CASSYGRYEYEQYF.

CDR3 nucleotide sequence: TGTGCCAGCAACCTCGGTGGCAACCAAGAGACCCAGTACTTC. Protein sequence: CASNLGGNQETQYF. This rearrangement joins TRBV28 to TRBJ2-5; D remains unclear. The germline gives CDR1 MDHEN, CDR2 SYDVKM. V shed 7 bases and J shed 0 bases, with 12 bases lying between them. This CDR3 comprises 14 residues.

The rearrangement links TRBV10-3 to TRBJ2-5; 8 positions agree with TRBD2. The CDR3 loop spans 13 amino acids. CDR1 ENHRY and CDR2 SYGVKD come from the germline V gene. V trimming: 9 bases; J trimming: 2 bases; junction bases outside the gene matches: 5. CDR3 sequence (DNA): TGTGCCATTCAGCGGGGGTCTCAAGAGACCCAGTACTTC. It encodes CAIQRGSQETQYF.

The sample holds a few counts of this clone. The chain carries TRBV5-5 and TRBJ2-7; 13 bases map to TRBD2. CDR3 size: 14 residues. Losses at the gene ends were 0 bases for V and 12 bases for J; bases not matched to a gene: 6. Per the germline V gene, CDR1 is SGHKS and CDR2 is YYEKEE (reference sequence). The CDR3 nucleotides read TGTGCCAGCAGCTTGGGACTAGCGGGAGGACTCTGGTACTTC. It yields the protein CASSLGLAGGLWYF.

This chain links TRBV7-9 with TRBJ2-3, with 15 bases lining up with TRBD2. The CDR3 sequence is 18 residues long. From germline, CDR1 is SEHNR and CDR2 FQNEAQ (reference sequence). The V and J ends lost 5 bases and 0 bases, in that order; junction bases with no gene match: 6. Here the CDR3 DNA reads TGTGCCAGCAGCCCCGGACTAGCGGGAGGGACTAGCACAGATACGCAGTATTTT. This translates into CASSPGLAGGTSTDTQYF.

The sample holds a few counts of this clone. The chain couples TRBV4-2 to TRBJ1-6; no clear D. The germline V gene encodes CDR1 LGHNA and CDR2 YNFKEQ. The length of the CDR3 is 15 residues. V was trimmed by 1 base and J by 7 bases, leaving 11 bases between them. The DNA for the CDR3 is TGTGCCAGCAGCCAAGGTGCGGGAAACAATTCACCCCTCCACTTT. It specifies CASSQGAGNNSPLHF.

This chain joins TRBV2 and TRBJ1-2, with D possibly matching TRBD1 (5 bases). This CDR3 has 11 amino acids. The germline V and J ends were trimmed by 5 bases and 7 bases, with 8 bases remaining between them. From germline, CDR1 is SNHLY and CDR2 FYNNEI. CDR3 nucleotide sequence: TGTGCCAGCAGTCAAACAGGTGGCTACACCTTC. This translates into CASSQTGGYTF.

This clone was seen a few times. The chain employs TRBV28 and TRBJ1-2, with a tentative D call TRBD1 (6 bases). CDR3 length: 16 residues. V lost 6 bases to trimming and J lost 7 bases, with 24 bases between them. Germline V CDR1 and CDR2: MDHEN, SYDVKM. The CDR3 DNA follows: TGTGCCAGCAGCTTGGGGGGGGCTGCAGCCCCTATTGGCTACACCTTC. Translation: CASSLGGAAAPIGYTF.

This chain links TRBV5-1 with TRBJ2-4; 10 bases are a match to TRBD2. CDR3 length: 15 residues. Trimming cost V 2 bases and J 12 bases; bases outside gene matches: 11. CDR1 SGHRS and CDR2 YFSETQ come from the germline V gene. DNA of the CDR3: TGCGCCAGCAGCTTACTAGCGGGGCAGGGAGGGGCTCAGTACTTC. This codes for CASSLLAGQGGAQYF.

V is TRBV19 and J is TRBJ1-1, with D unresolved. The CDR3 is 15 amino acids. Trimming left V 4 bases short and J 1 base short, with 13 bases between. The germline V gene encodes CDR1 LNHDA and CDR2 SQIVND (reference sequence). DNA of the CDR3: TGTGCCAGTAGTAGTAACCCCCGGGGGAACACTGAAGCTTTCTTT. Translating it yields CASSSNPRGNTEAFF.

This CDR3 reads CASSESQETQYF. CDR3 in DNA: TGCGCCAGCAGCGAGAGTCAAGAGACCCAGTACTTC. J is TRBJ2-5 and V is TRBV5-1; no definite D call. This CDR3 spans 12 amino acids. Germline loops: CDR1 SGHRS, CDR2 YFSETQ. Trimming cost V 4 bases and J 2 bases, with 6 bases left between them.

V usage is TRBV4-3 and J usage is TRBJ2-1; 8 bases fit TRBD1. Trimming removed 0 bases from V and 8 bases from J; junction bases left unmatched: 9. Germline CDR1 and CDR2: LGHNA and YSLEER. The CDR3 extends over 16 amino acids. The CDR3 DNA reads TGCGCCAGCAGCCAAGATTGGGCAGGGGGCGGGGATGAGCAGTTCTTC. It specifies CASSQDWAGGGDEQFF.

This chain links TRBV9 with TRBJ2-2; the match to TRBD1 covers 11 bases. Germline CDR1 reads SGDLS; CDR2 reads YYNGEE. V lost 0 bases to trimming and J lost 4 bases; unmatched junction nucleotides: 5. CDR3 length: 17 amino acids. The CDR3 coding sequence is TGTGCCAGCAGCGTAGAAAGGACAGGGGGCGTCACCGGGGAGCTGTTTTTT. Its translation: CASSVERTGGVTGELFF.

The chain couples TRBV28 to TRBJ1-5, with TRBD1 matching 8 bases. The CDR3 runs 13 residues. The J segment lost 4 bases and the V segment lost 7 bases, leaving 3 bases of the junction unmatched. From germline, CDR1 is MDHEN and CDR2 SYDVKM. CDR3 DNA sequence: TGTGCCAGCACAACAGGGGGAAATCAGCCCCAGCATTTT. It encodes CASTTGGNQPQHF.

The CDR3 bases are TGTGCCAGCAGCTTCTTGGCGGGGGGATCCAACGGGGAGCTGTTTTTT. It codes for CASSFLAGGSNGELFF. This rearrangement joins TRBV7-6 to TRBJ2-2; 8 bases agree with TRBD2. The V gene end was trimmed by 3 bases and the J gene end by 7 bases; junction bases not matched to a gene: 10. Germline-derived CDR1 and CDR2 are SGHVS and FNYEAQ. The CDR3 covers 16 residues. Drawing the rest from reference TRBV7-6 and TRBJ2-2, the complete variable domain is GAGVSQSPRYKVTKRGQDVALRCDPISGHVSLYWYRQALGQGPEFLTYFNYEAQQDKSGLPNDRFSAERPEGSISTLTIQRTEQRDSAMYRCASSFLAGGSNGELFFGEGSRLTVL.

This clone appeared a single time. This sequence joins TRBV21-1 and TRBJ2-2; TRBD1, as called in the table, went unchecked against the DNA. TRBV21-1 is shown as a pseudogene. The CDR3 loop spans 20 amino acids. For the CDR3, the DNA is TGTGCCAGCAGCAAAGAGGTCGAGGTGAGAACTTCAAAAGGGGCCGGGGAGCTGTTTTTT. Its protein is CASSKEVEVRTSKGAGELFF.

The chain is built from TRBV27 and TRBJ1-2, with D maybe TRBD1 (5 bases). Germline values: CDR1 MNHEY, CDR2 SMNVEV (reference sequence). The CDR3 is 15 amino acids. V was cut by 5 bases and J by 1 base, with 14 bases left in between. CDR3 region: CASSPRGELNYGYTF. As DNA, the CDR3 is TGTGCCAGCAGTCCCCGGGGGGAGCTTAACTATGGCTACACCTTC.

The gene calls are TRBV7-2 and TRBJ2-1; 7 bases fit TRBD1. After removal of 9 bases from V and 4 bases from J, the junction contained 6 bases not matched to a gene. Germline CDR1 SGHTA, CDR2 FQGNSA. This CDR3 is 13 amino acids long. The CDR3 loop reads CASRQGTYNEQFF. The CDR3 bases are TGTGCCAGTCGACAGGGAACATACAATGAGCAGTTCTTC.

This clone was recorded once. This chain connects TRBV2 to TRBJ2-3, with a possible D match to TRBD1 (5 bases). The CDR3 has 13 amino acids. Germline CDR1 reads SNHLY; CDR2 reads FYNNEI. V was clipped by 3 bases and J by 1 base, with 5 bases between them. This CDR3 is CASSDRGTDTQYF. In DNA, the CDR3 is TGTGCCAGCAGTGACAGGGGCACAGATACGCAGTATTTT.

The chain links TRBV6-5 to TRBJ2-7; 10 nucleotides match TRBD1. The V and J ends lost 5 bases and 2 bases, in that order; junction bases with no gene match: 6. The CDR3 contains 15 residues. Germline V lookup: CDR1 MNHEY, CDR2 SVGAGI. The CDR3 region has the DNA TGTGCCAGCAGTCTTGGACAGGGGGTTACCTACGAGCAGTACTTC. Encoded protein: CASSLGQGVTYEQYF.